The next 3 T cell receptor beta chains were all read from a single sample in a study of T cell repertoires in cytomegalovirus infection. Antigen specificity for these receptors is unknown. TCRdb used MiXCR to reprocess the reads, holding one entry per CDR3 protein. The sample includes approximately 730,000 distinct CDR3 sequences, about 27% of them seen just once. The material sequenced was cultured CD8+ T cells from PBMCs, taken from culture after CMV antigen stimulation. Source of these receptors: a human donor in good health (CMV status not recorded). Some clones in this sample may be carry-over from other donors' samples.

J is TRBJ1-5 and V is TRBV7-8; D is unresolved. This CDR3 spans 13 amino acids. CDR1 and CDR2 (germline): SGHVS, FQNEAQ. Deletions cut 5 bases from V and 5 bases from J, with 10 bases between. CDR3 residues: CASSRKIDQPQHF. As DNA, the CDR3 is TGTGCCAGCAGCCGGAAAATAGATCAGCCCCAGCATTTT.

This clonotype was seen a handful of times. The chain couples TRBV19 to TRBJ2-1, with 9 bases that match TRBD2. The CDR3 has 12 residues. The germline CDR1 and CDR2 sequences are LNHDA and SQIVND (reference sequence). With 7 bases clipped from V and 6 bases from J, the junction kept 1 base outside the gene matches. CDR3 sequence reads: CASKLAGNEQFF. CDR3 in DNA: TGTGCCAGTAAACTAGCGGGCAATGAGCAGTTCTTC.

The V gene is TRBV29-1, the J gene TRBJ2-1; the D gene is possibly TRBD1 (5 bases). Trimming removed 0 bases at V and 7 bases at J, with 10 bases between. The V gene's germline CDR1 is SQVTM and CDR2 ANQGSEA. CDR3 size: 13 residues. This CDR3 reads CSVEDGDRNEQFF. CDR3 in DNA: TGCAGCGTTGAAGATGGCGACAGAAATGAGCAGTTCTTC.